The 9 T cell receptor beta chains presented below share a single source sample, sequenced in a study of glioma-infiltrating T cells. The iRepertoire nested amplicon-rescue multiplex PCR amplified TCR alpha and beta CDR3s from RNA. TCRdb independently ran MiXCR on the multiplex PCR reads; one entry per CDR3 protein. The data hold more than 9,500 distinct CDR3 sequences, with 26% observed a single time. The specimen was glioma tissue, nonneoplastic brain tissue, or PBMCs (not recorded which). These receptors all come from a human donor with low-grade glioma or glioblastoma, undergoing nonglioma brain surgery, or in good health (not recorded which).

This clonotype was picked up a small number of times. V is TRBV2 and J is TRBJ1-1; maybe TRBD1 (5 bases). CDR3 length equals 13 residues. Germline loops: CDR1 SNHLY, CDR2 FYNNEI. V lost 4 bases and J lost 4, with 10 bases in between. CDR3 DNA sequence: TGTGCCAGCAGTGCTGACGGGGGCACTGAAGCTTTCTTT. Its protein is CASSADGGTEAFF.

A note on this clonotype: A clone one base away is much larger, so this may be a read error. The rearrangement links TRBV28 to TRBJ2-1; D is possibly TRBD1 (6 bases). Germline V lookup: CDR1 MDHEN, CDR2 SYDVKM. CDR3 length: 12 amino acids. CDR3 nucleotide sequence: TGTGCCAGCAGTTTGGGGGCTGGGCGGCAGTCCTTC. Translation gives CASSLGAGRQSF. The whole variable domain, remainder taken from reference TRBV28 and TRBJ2-1, is DVKVTQSSRYLVKRTGEKVFLECVQDMDHENMFWYRQDPGLGLRLIYFSYDVKMKEKGDIPEGYSVSREKKERFSLILESASTNQTSMYLCASSLGAGRQSFGPGTRLTVL.

J is TRBJ1-1 and V is TRBV19; no firm D call. Germline-derived CDR1 and CDR2 are LNHDA and SQIVND (reference sequence). There are 17 residues in the CDR3. Trimming cost V 3 bases and J 4 bases, with 21 bases left between them. CDR3 amino acids: CASSISAELVDGTEAFF. CDR3 in DNA: TGTGCCAGTAGTATTAGTGCGGAACTGGTGGACGGCACTGAAGCTTTCTTT.

This chain joins TRBV20-1 and TRBJ2-2; TRBD1 agrees at 10 bases. Germline CDR1 DFQATT, CDR2 SNEGSKA (reference sequence). The CDR3 sequence is 15 residues long. Unmatched junction bases numbered 11, after V lost 7 bases and J lost 6 bases. The CDR3 DNA sequence: TGCAGTGATAGTTCTGGGACAGGGGACGCCGGGGAGCTGTTTTTT. Translating it yields CSDSSGTGDAGELFF.

This sequence joins TRBV19 and TRBJ2-1; the D gene is possibly TRBD1 (5 bases). There are 14 residues in the CDR3. The V end was cut by 9 bases, the J end by 1 base, with 13 bases between. The germline V gene has CDR1 LNHDA and CDR2 SQIVND (reference sequence). CDR3 in DNA: TGTGCCAGCCACGAGACAGATTCCTACAATGAGCAGTTCTTC. It codes for CASHETDSYNEQFF. Using reference TRBV19 and TRBJ2-1 for the parts outside the CDR3, the full variable domain is DGGITQSPKYLFRKEGQNVTLSCEQNLNHDAMYWYRQDPGQGLRLIYYSQIVNDFQKGDIAEGYSVSREKKESFPLTVTSAQKNPTAFYLCASHETDSYNEQFFGPGTRLTVL.

CDR3 in amino acids: CASSSQTPGNYGYTF. The CDR3 bases are TGCGCCAGCAGCTCTCAGACACCGGGCAACTATGGCTACACCTTC. The chain couples TRBV5-1 to TRBJ1-2; D unclear. The germline CDR1 and CDR2 sequences are SGHRS and YFSETQ. The CDR3 totals 15 residues. Deletions cut 3 bases from V and 2 bases from J, with 14 bases between.

The gene calls are TRBV4-2 and TRBJ2-3; a weak D match, TRBD2 (6 bases). Germline-derived CDR1 and CDR2 are LGHNA and YNFKEQ. V gave up 4 bases and J gave up 0 bases, with 14 bases separating them. The CDR3 loop spans 16 amino acids. The CDR3: CASSPSVAVSTDTQYF. Here the CDR3 DNA reads TGTGCCAGCAGCCCGTCGGTAGCGGTAAGCACAGATACGCAGTATTTT.

This chain joins TRBV29-1 and TRBJ2-1; D may be TRBD1 (6 bases). Trimming shortened V by 2 bases and J by 8 bases, and 16 bases separated the two germline ends. The CDR3 length is 14 residues. CDR1 is SQVTM and CDR2 is ANQGSEA in the germline V gene. For the CDR3, the DNA is TGCAGCGTTGAATCTCAGGGGCTAAGCGATGAGCAGTTCTTC. Translated, it gives CSVESQGLSDEQFF.

This clonotype was detected only a few times. This sequence joins TRBV2 and TRBJ2-1; TRBD2 matches 15 bases. CDR1 is SNHLY, CDR2 FYNNEI, per germline. The CDR3 has 18 amino acids. V dropped 6 bases and J dropped 0; count of bases not matched to a gene: 6. The CDR3 is CASSPGLAGGSSYNEQFF. CDR3 nucleotides: TGTGCCAGCAGCCCCGGACTAGCGGGAGGGAGCTCCTACAATGAGCAGTTCTTC.